Listed here are 25 T cell receptor beta chains from one sample, sequenced in a study of T cells after yellow fever vaccination. TCRdb reprocessed the 5' RACE reads with MiXCR, giving one entry per CDR3 protein. The data show 450,000 to 550,000 distinct CDR3 sequences, 20% to 25% seen once. The specimen comprised PBMCs, sampled approximately 20 days after the first yellow fever vaccination. The receptors derive from a man aged 18 to 30 who received the YFV17D yellow fever vaccine.

The rearrangement links TRBV11-2 to TRBJ2-7, with a possible D match to TRBD2 (7 bases). Trimming shortened V by 4 bases and J by 4 bases, and 11 bases separated the two germline ends. The CDR3 loop spans 13 amino acids. Germline CDR1 is SGHAT and CDR2 is FQNNGV. The CDR3 DNA is TGTGCCAGCAGCTGGGGGGGGCGGTACGAGCAGTACTTC. It yields the protein CASSWGGRYEQYF.

This chain connects TRBV12-3 or TRBV12-4 to TRBJ2-1; D not resolved. V was cut by 5 bases and J by 7 bases, with 12 bases left in between. This CDR3 comprises 13 residues. As DNA, the CDR3 is TGTGCCAGCAGTGTATTTAGAGATAATGAGCAGTTCTTC. This sequence encodes CASSVFRDNEQFF.

V gene TRBV4-2 combines with J gene TRBJ2-1; perhaps TRBD2 as D (7 bases). Trimming took 4 bases from V and 4 from J, leaving 17 bases between them. The CDR3 length is 16 residues. The germline CDR1 and CDR2 sequences are LGHNA and YNFKEQ. CDR3 protein: CASSPRGAQPYNEQFF. CDR3 nucleotides: TGTGCCAGCAGCCCCCGGGGGGCCCAACCTTACAATGAGCAGTTCTTC.

This clonotype was seen a handful of times. For the CDR3, the DNA is TGTGCCAGCAATTTGAGAGACAGAGGCACTGAAGCTTTCTTT. Translating gives CASNLRDRGTEAFF. V gene TRBV5-6 combines with J gene TRBJ1-1, with D possibly matching TRBD1 (5 bases). Germline lookup yields CDR1 SGHDT and CDR2 YYEEEE. This CDR3 has 14 amino acids. V was shortened by 6 bases and J by 4 bases, with 16 bases between the two germline ends.

This sequence joins TRBV5-1 and TRBJ2-2; D remains ambiguous. V was cut by 1 base and J by 0 bases, with 10 bases left in between. CDR3 length equals 16 residues. In germline, CDR1 is SGHRS, CDR2 YFSETQ. The CDR3 region has the DNA TGCGCCAGCAGCTTGAGCCTACGAACGAACACCGGGGAGCTGTTTTTT. As protein: CASSLSLRTNTGELFF.

The chain links TRBV6-5 to TRBJ1-1, with 7 bases aligning to TRBD1. V was clipped by 2 bases and J by 3 bases; unmatched bases: 6. Germline V gene data show CDR1 as MNHEY and CDR2 as SVGAGI. This CDR3 is 15 amino acids long. The CDR3 loop is CASSYIGRGDTEAFF. The CDR3 coding sequence is TGTGCCAGCAGTTACATAGGCAGGGGGGACACTGAAGCTTTCTTT.

This clonotype occurred a few times. The V call is TRBV5-1, the J call TRBJ2-3; TRBD2 aligns across 11 bases. V shed 0 bases, J shed 0 bases, and the junction held 6 bases outside the gene matches. Looked up from germline, CDR1 is SGHRS and CDR2 is YFSETQ. The CDR3 consists of 18 residues. This CDR3 reads CASSLGGLAGGSTDTQYF. DNA of the CDR3: TGCGCCAGCAGCTTGGGTGGGCTAGCGGGGGGAAGCACAGATACGCAGTATTTT.

This clonotype was seen repeatedly, ten times or more. This chain uses TRBV5-1 with TRBJ1-1; no firm D call. The V and J ends lost 2 bases and 0 bases respectively, with 8 bases between them. Germline V gives CDR1 SGHRS, CDR2 YFSETQ. The CDR3 sequence is 14 residues long. In nucleotides, the CDR3 is TGCGCCAGCAGCTTTATGAACATGAACACTGAAGCTTTCTTT. It yields the protein CASSFMNMNTEAFF. The variable domain in full, completed from reference TRBV5-1 and TRBJ1-1, reads KAGVTQTPRYLIKTRGQQVTLSCSPISGHRSVSWYQQTPGQGLQFLFEYFSETQRNKGNFPGRFSGRQFSNSRSEMNVSTLELGDSALYLCASSFMNMNTEAFFGQGTRLTVV.

This clonotype was picked up a small number of times. The chain carries TRBV20-1 and TRBJ1-2, with a weak D call TRBD1 (6 bases). The germline V gene encodes CDR1 DFQATT and CDR2 SNEGSKA (reference sequence). With 2 bases removed from V and 0 bases from J, the gap between germline ends came to 19 bases. CDR3 length: 17 residues. DNA of the CDR3: TGCAGTGCTAGATCCTGGACAGAAGACACTACTAACTATGGCTACACCTTC. Translating it yields CSARSWTEDTTNYGYTF.

The J gene is TRBJ2-7, the V gene TRBV12-3 or TRBV12-4; possible D gene TRBD2, 6 bases. The V gene lost 7 bases and the J gene lost 3 bases, with 19 bases spanning the gap. The length of the CDR3 is 15 residues. The CDR3 loop is CASTVGGPEGYEQYV. The CDR3 DNA reads TGTGCCAGCACCGTGGGGGGTCCTGAAGGCTACGAGCAGTACGTC.

In this sample, this clonotype turned up a few times. The chain links TRBV7-2 to TRBJ2-1, with D perhaps TRBD1 (6 bases). The V end was cut by 7 bases, the J end by 2 bases, with 15 bases between. The germline CDR1 and CDR2 sequences are SGHTA and FQGNSA. The CDR3 totals 15 residues. The CDR3, as DNA: TGTGCCAGCATCCCGGGGACATCAACCTACAATGAGCAGTTCTTC. It is translated as CASIPGTSTYNEQFF.

J is TRBJ2-3 and V is TRBV9; possible D gene TRBD1, 5 bases. Looked up from germline, CDR1 is SGDLS and CDR2 is YYNGEE. The CDR3 consists of 14 residues. Between the trimmed V and J ends, which lost 3 bases and 4 bases, there was a span of 12 bases. CDR3 sequence (DNA): TGTGCCAGCAGCGGACGACAGAGTCCAGATACGCAGTATTTT. As protein: CASSGRQSPDTQYF.

V usage is TRBV20-1 and J usage is TRBJ2-5, with D perhaps matching TRBD1 (6 bases). Looked up from germline, CDR1 is DFQATT and CDR2 is SNEGSKA (reference sequence). The CDR3 has 16 amino acids. Between the trimmed V and J ends, which lost 0 bases and 5 bases, there was a span of 19 bases. In DNA form, the CDR3 reads TGCAGTGCTAGAGATCAGGGTCAGGGGTTGTGGGAGACCCAGTACTTC. Amino acid sequence: CSARDQGQGLWETQYF.

The J gene is TRBJ1-1, the V gene TRBV20-1; TRBD1 aligns across 8 bases. The length of the CDR3 is 12 residues. Germline V gives CDR1 DFQATT, CDR2 SNEGSKA (reference sequence). The J segment lost 5 bases and the V segment lost 4 bases, leaving 3 bases of the junction unmatched. The CDR3 sequence: CSAKQGGTEAFF. The CDR3 DNA sequence: TGCAGTGCTAAACAGGGGGGGACTGAAGCTTTCTTT.

J is TRBJ1-4 and V is TRBV5-1; TRBD1 matches 10 bases. V shed 4 bases, J shed 8 bases, and the junction held 5 bases outside the gene matches. CDR1 and CDR2 (germline): SGHRS, YFSETQ. The CDR3 length is 14 residues. The CDR3 here is CASSRDRGKEKLFF. The CDR3 nucleotides read TGCGCCAGCAGCCGGGACAGGGGTAAAGAAAAACTGTTTTTT.

V and J are TRBV10-3 and TRBJ2-1; D remains ambiguous. The V and J ends lost 10 bases and 0 bases respectively, with 13 bases between them. The germline V gene has CDR1 ENHRY and CDR2 SYGVKD. This CDR3 has 14 amino acids. The CDR3 here is CATILTPSYNEQFF. CDR3 in DNA: TGTGCCACTATCCTGACTCCCTCCTACAATGAGCAGTTCTTC.

This clonotype was detected only a few times. The V and J genes are TRBV5-5 and TRBJ1-2, with D possibly TRBD1 on 5 matching bases. V was cut by 0 bases and J by 8 bases, with 17 bases left in between. The CDR3 has 15 amino acids. The germline gives CDR1 SGHKS, CDR2 YYEKEE (reference sequence). CDR3 DNA sequence: TGTGCCAGCAGCTTGGAAGGACGGGTGAGGGGCGGCTACACCTTC. This sequence encodes CASSLEGRVRGGYTF. The full variable domain, with the rest looked up from reference TRBV5-5 and TRBJ1-2, is DAGVTQSPTHLIKTRGQQVTLRCSPISGHKSVSWYQQVLGQGPQFIFQYYEKEERGRGNFPDRFSARQFPNYSSELNVNALLLGDSALYLCASSLEGRVRGGYTFGSGTRLTVV.

The sample holds a few counts of this clonotype. The gene calls are TRBV11-1 and TRBJ1-1; 9 nucleotides align to TRBD1. Unmatched junction bases numbered 14, after V lost 6 bases and J lost 0 bases. Germline V gene sequence: CDR1 SGHAT, CDR2 FQDESV (reference sequence). The length of the CDR3 is 18 residues. The CDR3 sequence is CASSRNRGRMRMNTEAFF. As DNA, the CDR3 is TGTGCCAGCAGTCGCAACAGGGGGCGAATGCGCATGAACACTGAAGCTTTCTTT.

In its sample, this clonotype was seen a few times. This chain joins TRBV4-3 and TRBJ1-5; 9 nucleotides align to TRBD1. From germline, CDR1 is LGHNA and CDR2 YSLEER. The junction had 11 bases not matched to a gene; V was cut back by 0 bases and J by 11 bases. This CDR3 region has 16 residues. CDR3 bases: TGCGCCAGCAGCCAAGAACCGGGACAGGGAATTATGGCCCAGCATTTT. It specifies CASSQEPGQGIMAQHF.

This clonotype has at least ten counts. The chain is built from TRBV7-9 and TRBJ1-1; D is uncertain. CDR1 is SEHNR and CDR2 is FQNEAQ in the germline V gene (reference sequence). The CDR3 consists of 13 residues. Trimming took 3 bases from V and 0 from J, leaving 5 bases between them. The chain's CDR3 is CASSFDMNTEAFF. DNA for the CDR3: TGTGCCAGCAGCTTCGATATGAACACTGAAGCTTTCTTT.

A few counts support this clonotype. The chain is built from TRBV7-9 and TRBJ2-1; TRBD2 agrees at 8 bases. Trimming cost V 2 bases and J 6 bases; bases outside gene matches: 12. Germline values: CDR1 SEHNR, CDR2 FQNEAQ (reference sequence). The CDR3 is 17 amino acids. The CDR3 sequence: CASSLYTGGPESNEQFF. CDR3 nucleotides: TGTGCCAGCAGCTTATATACGGGGGGGCCTGAGAGCAATGAGCAGTTCTTC. Combining the CDR3 with reference TRBV7-9 and TRBJ2-1 gives the whole variable domain DTGVSQNPRHKITKRGQNVTFRCDPISEHNRLYWYRQTLGQGPEFLTYFQNEAQLEKSRLLSDRFSAERPKGSFSTLEIQRTEQGDSAMYLCASSLYTGGPESNEQFFGPGTRLTVL.

This sequence joins TRBV11-1 and TRBJ2-3; no clear D. This CDR3 contains 12 residues. Germline V CDR1 and CDR2: SGHAT, FQDESV (reference sequence). Trimming took 3 bases from V and 6 from J, leaving 7 bases between them. CDR3 residues: CASSFIGDTQYF. The CDR3, as DNA: TGTGCCAGCAGCTTCATTGGGGATACGCAGTATTTT.

This chain joins TRBV12-3 or TRBV12-4 and TRBJ1-1, with D hard to call. CDR3 length equals 16 residues. V dropped 8 bases and J dropped 5 bases, with 24 bases sitting between them. Here the CDR3 DNA reads TGTGCCAGCGGAGTTCTCAAACGGGAAGCGGGGACTGAAGCTTTCTTT. Translated: CASGVLKREAGTEAFF.

The genes are TRBV10-2 and TRBJ2-7; tentatively, D is TRBD1 (6 bases). V was trimmed by 6 bases and J by 4 bases, leaving 13 bases between them. Per the germline V gene, CDR1 is WSHSY and CDR2 is SAAADI. The CDR3 is 13 residues long. The CDR3 loop is CASRPTGGYEQYF. CDR3 bases: TGCGCCAGCAGACCGACAGGCGGTTACGAGCAGTACTTC.

This clonotype was counted only a few times. The chain carries TRBV4-3 and TRBJ2-3, with D maybe TRBD2 (6 bases). Trimming pared 4 bases from V and 1 base from J, leaving 15 bases between. The CDR3 extends over 16 amino acids. Germline values: CDR1 LGHNA, CDR2 YSLEER. CDR3 residues: CASSRGDRGGTDTQYF. CDR3 nucleotide sequence: TGCGCCAGCAGCCGGGGGGACCGCGGGGGCACAGATACGCAGTATTTT.